A selection of T cell receptor beta chains follows, all from one sample in a study of response to subunit inactivated influenza vaccine. TCRdb itself ran the RT-PCR reads through MiXCR, one entry per CDR3 protein. The table lists approximately 520,000 distinct CDR3 sequences, about 25% of them singletons. The source material was CD4+ T cells sorted from PBMCs, sampled about 5 days after vaccination. All receptors derive from a man aged 45-65 years who received an inactivated influenza vaccine. The CDR3 runs from the conserved cysteine through the conserved F or W. A D gene is named only where the DNA matches it firmly. Some rows mark clone size as missing; the rest say once, few, many or name a class of expanded clone.

size: few; J: TRBJ1-1; D: TRBD1; V: TRBV25-1; DNA: TGTGCCAGCAGTGAATTGACAGGGGGCTTCACTGAAGCTTTCTTT; CDR3: CASSELTGGFTEAFF
size: few; J: TRBJ2-1; D: TRBD1; V: TRBV20-1; DNA: TGCAGTGCTAGGGACAGGGCCGGATATCGATACAATGAGCAGTTCTTC; CDR3: CSARDRAGYRYNEQFF
size: NA; J: TRBJ2-1; D: TRBD2; V: TRBV6-1; DNA: TGTGCCAGCAGTACGACTCTGCGGGGGGCCCTACCGTACAATGAGCAGTTCTTC; CDR3: CASSTTLRGALPYNEQFF
size: NA; J: TRBJ2-7; D: TRBD1; V: TRBV30; DNA: TGTGCCTGGAGTGTAACAGGGGTTCCCCGAGAACAGCAGTACTTC; CDR3: CAWSVTGVPREQQYF
size: NA; J: TRBJ2-7; D: NA; V: TRBV10-3; DNA: TGTGCCATCAGTGAGTCGCTTCTCAGGGTCGACGAGCAGTACTTC; CDR3: CAISESLLRVDEQYF
size: NA; J: TRBJ2-2; D: NA; V: TRBV7-2; DNA: TGTGCCAGCAGCTTAGCCCGGGTAGTCGGGGAGCTGTTTTTT; CDR3: CASSLARVVGELFF
size: NA; J: TRBJ2-1; D: NA; V: TRBV7-8; DNA: TGTGCCAGCAGCTTTCCCCAGGGGGGTTCCTACAATGAGCAGTTCTTC; CDR3: CASSFPQGGSYNEQFF
size: few; J: TRBJ1-1; D: NA; V: TRBV12-3/TRBV12-4; DNA: TGTGCCAGCTCCGACCACCAGGGCTTTACTGAAGCTTTCTTT; CDR3: CASSDHQGFTEAFF
size: NA; J: TRBJ2-3; D: TRBD1; V: TRBV18; DNA: TGTGCCAGCTGTGACAGGGAGACAGATACGCAGTATTTT; CDR3: CASCDRETDTQYF
size: NA; J: TRBJ2-3; D: NA; V: TRBV6-5; DNA: TGTGCCAGCAGTCTACGACCCATCGGGGCGACAGATACGCAGTATTTT; CDR3: CASSLRPIGATDTQYF
size: few; J: TRBJ2-7; D: NA; V: TRBV3-1; DNA: TGTGCCAGCAGCCAAGATCGCTATGGCGAGCAGTACTTC; CDR3: CASSQDRYGEQYF
size: NA; J: TRBJ2-2; D: TRBD2; V: TRBV12-3/TRBV12-4; DNA: TGTGCCAGCAGAGGGACTAGCGGGGATGTAAACACCGGGGAGCTGTTTTTT; CDR3: CASRGTSGDVNTGELFF
size: NA; J: TRBJ1-1; D: TRBD1; V: TRBV12-3/TRBV12-4; DNA: TGTGCCAGCAGCGCACAGGGGTTGAACACTGAAGCTTTCTTT; CDR3: CASSAQGLNTEAFF
size: few; J: TRBJ2-3; D: NA; V: TRBV4-2; DNA: TGTGCCAGCAGCCAAGATAGGGCGGGAAACGGAGATACGCAGTATTTT; CDR3: CASSQDRAGNGDTQYF
size: NA; J: TRBJ1-1; D: NA; V: TRBV10-3; DNA: TGTGCCATCAGGGGACCGACGGGGAACACTGAAGCTTTCTTT; CDR3: CAIRGPTGNTEAFF
size: NA; J: TRBJ1-3; D: NA; V: TRBV20-1; DNA: TGCAGTGCTGCAGGCTTCTCTGGAAACACCATATATTTT; CDR3: CSAAGFSGNTIYF
size: many; J: TRBJ1-5; D: NA; V: TRBV20-1; DNA: TGCAGTGCTAGGGAGATAAACAATCAGCCCCAGCATTTT; CDR3: CSAREINNQPQHF
size: few; J: TRBJ2-5; D: TRBD2; V: TRBV5-5; DNA: TGTGCCAGCAGCTTGTCTAGCGGGAGACAGACCCAGTACTTC; CDR3: CASSLSSGRQTQYF
size: few; J: TRBJ1-2; D: NA; V: TRBV20-1; DNA: TGCAGCCCTCCGGGAGGGATAACCAACTATGGCTACACCTTC; CDR3: CSPPGGITNYGYTF
size: NA; J: TRBJ2-7; D: NA; V: TRBV5-1; DNA: TGCGCCAGCAGCTTGGGACAACGGGTCTACGAGCAGTACTTC; CDR3: CASSLGQRVYEQYF
size: few; J: TRBJ1-5; D: NA; V: TRBV7-2; DNA: TGTGCCAGCAGCTTAGTGTGGGGGAACAATCAGCCCCAGCATTTT; CDR3: CASSLVWGNNQPQHF
size: NA; J: TRBJ2-2; D: TRBD2; V: TRBV27; DNA: TGTGCCAGCAGTTTATGGGCTAGCGGGAGAGTCGGGGAGCTGTTTTTT; CDR3: CASSLWASGRVGELFF
size: NA; J: TRBJ2-7; D: NA; V: TRBV7-9; DNA: TGTGCCAGCAGCAAGACAGCTTCCTACGAGCAGTACTTC; CDR3: CASSKTASYEQYF
size: NA; J: TRBJ2-7; D: NA; V: TRBV25-1; DNA: TGTGCCAGCAGTGAAAGTGCCAGGGCAAACTTCGAGCAGTACTTC; CDR3: CASSESARANFEQYF
size: NA; J: TRBJ2-2; D: NA; V: TRBV4-2; DNA: TGTGCCAGCAGCCAGCGGGGGAACACCGGGGAGCTGTTTTTT; CDR3: CASSQRGNTGELFF
size: few; J: TRBJ2-6; D: NA; V: TRBV15; DNA: TGTGCCACCAGCAACAGGTATAGTGGGGCCAACGTCCTGACTTTC; CDR3: CATSNRYSGANVLTF
size: few; J: TRBJ2-3; D: TRBD1; V: TRBV5-5; DNA: TGTGCCAGCAGCTTGGGACCACAGGGGGCGATCCGCACAGATACGCAGTATTTT; CDR3: CASSLGPQGAIRTDTQYF
size: few; J: TRBJ2-7; D: TRBD1; V: TRBV10-3; DNA: TGTGCCATCAGTGTCCGCGGGACAGGCGGAAGCGAGCAGTACTTC; CDR3: CAISVRGTGGSEQYF
size: NA; J: TRBJ2-1; D: TRBD2; V: TRBV20-1; DNA: TGCAGTGCTAGTACTCCCACGCCCGGGACTAGCGGGAGGGATGAGCAGTTCTTC; CDR3: CSASTPTPGTSGRDEQFF
size: NA; J: TRBJ1-2; D: NA; V: TRBV12-3/TRBV12-4; DNA: TGTGCCAGCCTGGGGGCAGGGACCTATGGCTACACCTTC; CDR3: CASLGAGTYGYTF
size: NA; J: TRBJ2-7; D: TRBD1; V: TRBV7-2; DNA: TGTGCCATCAATGGGGACAGGGGCGACGAGCAGTACTTC; CDR3: CAINGDRGDEQYF
size: few; J: TRBJ1-1; D: NA; V: TRBV12-3/TRBV12-4; DNA: TGTGCCAGCAGCCGGGGAGCTGGCACTGAAGCTTTCTTT; CDR3: CASSRGAGTEAFF
size: many; J: TRBJ1-1; D: NA; V: TRBV29-1; DNA: TGCAGCGCAATAGGACAGTCAGGCACTGAAGCTTTCTTT; CDR3: CSAIGQSGTEAFF
size: few; J: TRBJ2-7; D: NA; V: TRBV7-8; DNA: TGTGCCAGCAGCCGAGGGGCGACCGGGACGCCCCCTTACGAGCAGTACTTC; CDR3: CASSRGATGTPPYEQYF
size: NA; J: TRBJ1-5; D: NA; V: TRBV28; DNA: TGTGCCACCCTCCCGGGGTCGAGTAGACTTCAGCCCCAGCATTTT; CDR3: CATLPGSSRLQPQHF
size: few; J: TRBJ2-4; D: NA; V: TRBV20-1; DNA: TGCAGTGCTAGAGATTGGGGCCTAGCCAAAAACATTCAGTACTTC; CDR3: CSARDWGLAKNIQYF
size: NA; J: TRBJ2-2; D: NA; V: TRBV12-3/TRBV12-4; DNA: TGTGCCAGCAGTTTAATAGGGCCCGGGGAGCTGTTTTTT; CDR3: CASSLIGPGELFF
size: NA; J: TRBJ2-7; D: NA; V: TRBV7-2; DNA: TGTGCCAGCAGGCGGGACGACCACTACTACGAGCAGTACTTC; CDR3: CASRRDDHYYEQYF
size: few; J: TRBJ1-2; D: NA; V: TRBV4-1; DNA: TGCGCCAGCAGCCATCCCAATAACTATGGCTACACCTTC; CDR3: CASSHPNNYGYTF
size: NA; J: TRBJ2-1; D: NA; V: TRBV11-2; DNA: TGTGCCAGCAGCCCACCCCGCGGAGTTTACAATGAGCAGTTCTTC; CDR3: CASSPPRGVYNEQFF
size: NA; J: TRBJ2-3; D: TRBD2; V: TRBV24-1; DNA: TGTGCCACCAGGGCGACTAGCGGGAGGTCAGATACGCAGTATTTT; CDR3: CATRATSGRSDTQYF
size: few; J: TRBJ2-1; D: TRBD2; V: TRBV29-1; DNA: TGCAGCGTTGAAGGAACAGCGGGAGGTCTTGAGCAGTTCTTC; CDR3: CSVEGTAGGLEQFF
size: few; J: TRBJ2-3; D: NA; V: TRBV15; DNA: TGTGCCACCAGCAGAAGAGACGGGGGTGGCACAGATACGCAGTATTTT; CDR3: CATSRRDGGGTDTQYF
size: NA; J: TRBJ1-1; D: NA; V: TRBV29-1; DNA: TGCAGCGTTGTTCTCCTCTTGGCGTCCACTGAAGCTTTCTTT; CDR3: CSVVLLLASTEAFF
size: NA; J: TRBJ2-2; D: NA; V: TRBV5-1; DNA: TGCGCCAGCAGCTCTTGGGACGCGAACACCGGGGAGCTGTTTTTT; CDR3: CASSSWDANTGELFF
size: NA; J: TRBJ1-3; D: NA; V: TRBV18; DNA: TGTGCCAGCTCACCGAGACAGGACTTCTCTGGAAACACCATATATTTT; CDR3: CASSPRQDFSGNTIYF